Below, one T cell receptor (beta chain) is given with its context. CDR1 MNHNS and CDR2 SASEGT come from the germline V gene. After removal of 2 bases from V and 6 bases from J, the junction contained 7 bases not matched to a gene. The CDR3 has 16 residues. How the authors handled the data: By means of reference gene primer amplification, nucleated cell counts were estimated. Repertoires were generated with immunoSEQ multiplex PCR, while TCRdb's copy carries only in-frame clones and drops some. The V and J calls and clone size come from that table; D and trimming were worked out from the DNA. The sample holds approximately 200,000 clones, around 89% seen once. These data originate in a study of blood T cell repertoires in COVID-19.

The sequenced material came from PBMCs or T cells enriched from blood (not recorded which). The V and J genes are TRBV6-1 and TRBJ2-1; the match to TRBD2 covers 10 bases. The receptor was isolated from a man aged 25-45 years who had recovered from COVID-19. In nucleotides, the CDR3 is TGTGCCAGCAGTGAACTCCTAGCGGGAGAAGGCAATGAGCAGTTCTTC. This encodes CASSELLAGEGNEQFF.